The present TCR beta chain was sequenced within a study of T cells expressing NK-cell markers. The wider study: The TCR beta repertoires originated in sorted CD3+CD56+NKG2C+, CD3+CD56+NKG2C- and CD3+CD56-NKG2C+ T cells.

CDR3 length: 15 amino acids. The germline gives CDR1 MNHEY, CDR2 SMNVEV (reference sequence). TCRdb re-called the 5' RACE reads and gives one entry per CDR3 protein, without DNA. Here the sample table reports roughly 380,000 distinct CDR3 sequences. Sequenced material: blood T cells: a sorted CD56 or NKG2C T cell subset, CD4+ or CD8+ T cells, or bulk PBMC T cells (not recorded which). The chain carries TRBV27 and TRBJ2-5; TCRdb gives TRBD1 as the D gene, but with no DNA this cannot be confirmed. The origin of this receptor is a man aged 18-69 years in good health. The CDR3 sequence: CASSLRGLRQETQYF.